The rows below give T cell receptor beta chains drawn from one sample of a study of blood T cell repertoires in COVID-19. Profiled with immunoSEQ multiplex PCR; TCRdb holds only in-frame clones, not every one. This sample has approximately 170,000 clones; approximately 78% occur once, and the top ten carry about 11%. Sequencing was performed on peripheral blood. Source of these receptors: a human donor in a cohort sampled during active COVID-19. Each CDR3 is given with its conserved first and last residue. The D gene is left open where the match is weak. Only some rows state a clone size, as once, few, many or a class for expanded clones.

d_gene | abundance | v_gene | CDR3aa
TRBD1 | - | TRBV7-8 | CASSAGTGGASSNQPQHF
- | - | TRBV12-3/TRBV12-4 | CANSVAGNTIYF
TRBD1 | few | TRBV10-3 | CAISQDRGIQTGELFF
TRBD1 | - | TRBV7-9 | CASRLGTGGEKLFF
TRBD2 | - | TRBV7-2 | CASSLTSGGEDTQYF
- | - | TRBV30 | CAWSEGGTGNTIYF
- | - | TRBV6-5 | CASSYGVAKNIQYF
- | - | TRBV2 | CASTPGGTTNEKLFF
TRBD2 | - | TRBV7-6 | CASSTRPSGGAVEQFF
TRBD1 | - | TRBV5-8 | CASSLEQGTGYEQYF
- | - | TRBV10-2 | CASRAEYTGELFF
TRBD1 | once | TRBV7-2 | CASSGQGYEQYF
- | once | TRBV30 | CAWNRGGAPEAFF
- | - | TRBV6-2/TRBV6-3 | CASSWTFNTEAFF
- | - | TRBV11-2 | CASSLLGRGNSPLHF
TRBD2 | once | TRBV5-1 | CASSLGTSGEQYF
- | - | TRBV5-1 | CASSLAPSNDSPQHF
- | - | TRBV19 | CASSQGWDTQYF
TRBD2 | - | TRBV13 | CASSFPRLAGANEQFF
- | once | TRBV29-1 | CSGRQYQETQYF
TRBD1 | once | TRBV4-3 | CASSQTGGVGYTF
TRBD2 | - | TRBV29-1 | CSVKPAGGQTDTQYF
- | - | TRBV29-1 | CSVTGTRPTGELFF
TRBD1 | - | TRBV4-3 | CASSQNRGSTNEKLFF
- | - | TRBV11-3 | CASSSGSQETQYF
- | once | TRBV10-1 | CASSPRATGTDTQYF
- | few | TRBV11-1 | CASSSPGLITYEQYF
- | - | TRBV21-1 | CASSRGQERECTEAFF
- | - | TRBV7-8 | CASSPTGIRTDTQYF
- | - | TRBV2 | CASSPGSETQYF
TRBD1 | - | TRBV18 | CASSPPRTGGVTEAFF
- | - | TRBV20-1 | CSASGTAGQTSFNTGELFF
TRBD1 | - | TRBV2 | CASSSGTGGFYEQFF
- | - | TRBV30 | CAWSPTGFGGYTF
TRBD1 | - | TRBV12-5 | CASGLVQGRTGELFF
TRBD1 | - | TRBV14 | CASSPDRVNGYTF
TRBD1 | - | TRBV2 | CASSVTGGSGASYEQYF
TRBD2 | - | TRBV7-2 | CASSPAGAGIYNEQFF
- | - | TRBV6-5 | CASSYQASDYNEQFF
- | - | TRBV20-1 | CSASLVRVGEQYF
- | - | TRBV5-8 | CASSSGTFLDDTQYF
- | - | TRBV19 | CASSIDLTGLETQYF
- | - | TRBV25-1 | CASTRGLNSDTQYF
- | few | TRBV2 | CASSGGLRVDEAFF
TRBD1 | - | TRBV28 | CASSLRGQVPEQYF
- | few | TRBV3-1/TRBV3-2 | CASSLDRRGSYEQYF
TRBD2 | - | TRBV7-3 | CASSLSATSGNTGELFF
- | - | TRBV10-3 | CATRGVPSTDTQYF
- | - | TRBV7-9 | CASSPTGGANTGELFF
- | - | TRBV30 | CAWSPQAELFF
TRBD2 | - | TRBV5-4 | CASSLSRGISYEQYF
TRBD2 | - | TRBV4-3 | CASSQEGTSGGDTQYF
TRBD2 | - | TRBV7-8 | CASSPRRLAGSNEQFF
TRBD1 | - | TRBV7-2 | CASKRDRDTQYF